Listed below are T cell receptor beta chains from one sample, sequenced in a study of blood T cell repertoires in COVID-19. The table came from immunoSEQ multiplex PCR; TCRdb's copy has only in-frame clones and leaves some out. This table holds a few hundred thousand clones, less than 90% found once. Material: PBMCs or T cells enriched from blood (not recorded which). These receptor sequences come from a woman between 50 and 59 years old who had recovered from COVID-19. Both conserved end residues are part of each CDR3. The D gene is left open where the match is weak. Rows may omit the clone size; those that give it use once, few, many or a size class.

j_call	d_call	v_call	clone_size	cdr3_nt	cdr3_aa
TRBJ2-1	TRBD2	TRBV7-2	NA	TGTGCCAGCAGCTTTTTAGCGGGGGTAGGCAATGAGCAGTTCTTC	CASSFLAGVGNEQFF
TRBJ2-4	NA	TRBV4-1	NA	TGCGCCAGCAGCCAAGATGGTAGAGCTATTCAGTACTTC	CASSQDGRAIQYF
TRBJ2-1	NA	TRBV6-2/TRBV6-3	NA	TGTGCCAGCAGTACAACCGGGTCCCCCCGCCACAATGAGCAGTTCTTC	CASSTTGSPRHNEQFF
TRBJ2-7	TRBD1	TRBV6-5	NA	TGTGCCAGCAAAGAACTACAGGGGGCCTACGAGCAGTACTTC	CASKELQGAYEQYF
TRBJ2-1	TRBD1	TRBV19	once	TGTGCCAGTAGTATCCCGCCGACAGGGGGCTTTAGCAATGAGCAGTTCTTC	CASSIPPTGGFSNEQFF
TRBJ2-6	NA	TRBV6-1	NA	TGTGCCAGCAGTGCGGGTGGTGGGTGGGGACTCTCTGGGGCCAACGTCCTGACTTTC	CASSAGGGWGLSGANVLTF
TRBJ1-1	NA	TRBV3-1/TRBV3-2	NA	TGTGCCAGCAGCGCCCAACAGGGTGGCCGCTCCGAAGCTTTCTTT	CASSAQQGGRSEAFF
TRBJ2-1	TRBD1	TRBV7-2	NA	TGTGCCAGCAGCCCACGGACAGGGCACACTGAGCAGTTCTTC	CASSPRTGHTEQFF
TRBJ2-7	TRBD2	TRBV6-2/TRBV6-3	NA	TGTGCCAGCAGTACCGAGCGGGGGGCCGACTACGAGCAGTACTTC	CASSTERGADYEQYF
TRBJ1-2	NA	TRBV2	few	TGTGCCAGCAGTACCGACAGGAACTATGGCTACACCTTC	CASSTDRNYGYTF
TRBJ1-2	NA	TRBV19	NA	TGTGCCAGTGGAAGCAGGGCGAATGGCTACACCTTC	CASGSRANGYTF
TRBJ1-4	TRBD1	TRBV5-1	NA	TGCGCCAGCAGCGCGACAGGGGGTGAAAAACTGTTTTTT	CASSATGGEKLFF
TRBJ2-3	NA	TRBV6-5	once	TGTGCCAGCAGCCAGGGGGGATATACGCAGTATTTT	CASSQGGYTQYF
TRBJ1-1	NA	TRBV13	NA	TGTGCCAGCAGCTTACCAGGAAGGAACACTGAAGCTTTCTTT	CASSLPGRNTEAFF
TRBJ2-1	NA	TRBV19	NA	TGTGCCAGTAGTAACTCTGGGCAGGGCCCTGGAGATGAGCAGTTCTTC	CASSNSGQGPGDEQFF
TRBJ1-5	TRBD1	TRBV2	few	TGTGCTTCGAACAGGGGTCAGGGGCAGCCCCAGCATTTT	CASNRGQGQPQHF
TRBJ1-3	TRBD1	TRBV15	NA	TGTGCCACCAGCAGAGGTATGGCTAGCGGGACAGTAGGAAGCACCATATATTTT	CATSRGMASGTVGSTIYF
TRBJ2-7	NA	TRBV9	NA	TGTGCCAGCAGCCCCAGTTCCCTCTCGGGAGAGCAGTACTTC	CASSPSSLSGEQYF
TRBJ1-5	TRBD1	TRBV5-6	NA	TGTGCCAGCAGCTTGGATGGGACAGGGGGGCAGCCCCAGCATTTT	CASSLDGTGGQPQHF
TRBJ1-5	NA	TRBV7-3	once	TGTGCCAGCAGCTTAACACCGGGGCAGCCCCAGCATTTT	CASSLTPGQPQHF
TRBJ2-5	TRBD2	TRBV4-1	NA	TGCGCCAGCAGCCCTGGGACTAGCGGGGGGAGTGAGACCCAGTACTTC	CASSPGTSGGSETQYF
TRBJ1-1	NA	TRBV2	NA	TGTGCCAGCAGTGTCGCGGGAGTCACTGAAGCTTTCTTT	CASSVAGVTEAFF
TRBJ2-1	NA	TRBV25-1	once	TGTGCCAGCATTGCGCAAGACAGCTACAATGAGCAGTTCTTC	CASIAQDSYNEQFF
TRBJ2-2	TRBD2	TRBV5-1	few	TGCGCCAGCAGCTTTGGACTAGCGGGAGGCGGGGAGCTGTTTTTT	CASSFGLAGGGELFF
TRBJ1-6	NA	TRBV25-1	NA	TGTGCCAGCAGTCCTGACACAGGAAATTCACCCCTCCACTTT	CASSPDTGNSPLHF
TRBJ1-2	NA	TRBV19	once	TGTGCCAGTAGTGACACCGGCTATGGCTACACCTTC	CASSDTGYGYTF
TRBJ1-1	TRBD1	TRBV18	NA	TGTGCCAGCTCACCTGGGACAGAACTAGGATGCGGTGAAGCTTTCTTT	CASSPGTELGCGEAFF
TRBJ1-2	TRBD1	TRBV7-2	NA	TGTGCCAGCAGCTCGGGGACAGGGGGGATTCGCAACTATGGCTACACCTTC	CASSSGTGGIRNYGYTF
TRBJ1-6	NA	TRBV4-1	NA	TGCGCCAGCAGCCAAGGTCGGGATTCACCCCTCCACTTT	CASSQGRDSPLHF
TRBJ1-1	NA	TRBV11-3	few	TGTGCCAGCAGCTTAGCTAGGGGAGGCGGTGAAGCTTTCTTT	CASSLARGGGEAFF
TRBJ1-1	NA	TRBV7-2	NA	TGTGCCAGCAAGGGGCAGCCGAACACTGAAGCTTTCTTT	CASKGQPNTEAFF
TRBJ1-4	NA	TRBV9	few	TGTGCCAGCAGCGGCGGGGATAATGAAAAACTGTTTTTT	CASSGGDNEKLFF
TRBJ1-2	TRBD1	TRBV25-1	NA	TGTGCCAGCAGTGAAAGACAGGGGGCGGGTGGCTACACCTTC	CASSERQGAGGYTF
TRBJ1-2	NA	TRBV19	once	TGTGCCAGCAGGAACAGGAGCAACTATGGCTACACCTTC	CASRNRSNYGYTF
TRBJ1-4	TRBD1	TRBV6-2/TRBV6-3	NA	TGTGCCAGCAGTTTAAGGGGGCGCGGTAATGAAAAACTGTTTTTT	CASSLRGRGNEKLFF
TRBJ1-5	TRBD1	TRBV28	few	TGTGCCAGCACCACCGGGACAGTTAATCAGCCCCAGCATTTT	CASTTGTVNQPQHF
TRBJ1-1	TRBD1	TRBV5-1	NA	TGCGCCAGCAGCCAAATTCAGGGGGCGGGAGCTTTCTTT	CASSQIQGAGAFF
TRBJ1-1	NA	TRBV7-3	NA	TGTGCCAGCAGCTTACTGGGGGGGCCAACTGAAGCTTTCTTT	CASSLLGGPTEAFF
TRBJ1-1	NA	TRBV7-2	NA	TGTGCCAGCAGCTTATCGTTTGGAGCTGAAGCTTTCTTT	CASSLSFGAEAFF
TRBJ1-2	NA	TRBV7-9	NA	TGTGCCAGCAGTTTAGACAGTTTCTATGGCTACACCTTC	CASSLDSFYGYTF
TRBJ1-4	TRBD1	TRBV2	NA	TGTGCAACCAAGGGTAGACAGGGCTTGGAAAAACTGTTTTTT	CATKGRQGLEKLFF
TRBJ2-7	TRBD2	TRBV4-1	NA	TGCGCCAGCAGCCAAGGCGGAACTAGCGGAAGCTACGAGCAGTACTTC	CASSQGGTSGSYEQYF
TRBJ1-1	NA	TRBV6-2/TRBV6-3	NA	TGTGCCAGCAGTAACGACAGAACCAACATGAACACTGAAGCTTTCTTT	CASSNDRTNMNTEAFF
TRBJ2-7	TRBD1	TRBV6-2/TRBV6-3	NA	TGTGCCAGCAGTTTTTCACAGGGGGCGCGAGCCAGCGAGCAGTACTTC	CASSFSQGARASEQYF
TRBJ1-2	NA	TRBV7-2	NA	TGTGCCAGCAGCCTCCCCGAGGGCTTTGGCGGTGGCTACACCTTC	CASSLPEGFGGGYTF
TRBJ1-1	NA	TRBV7-2	NA	TGTGCCAGCAGCTTCCGAGGGGGTGTGAACACTGAAGCTTTCTTT	CASSFRGGVNTEAFF